The 5 T cell receptor beta chains below come from one sample, sequenced in a study of technical replicates of blood from a few donors. Generated by immunoSEQ multiplex PCR, the TCRdb table keeps only in-frame clones and is missing some. The repertoire has about 80,000 clones, around 90% of them found once; the top ten carry about 0.39%. Sequences were obtained from T cells isolated from PBMCs. Receptor source: a human donor in good health.

For the CDR3, the DNA is TGTGCCAGCAGCTTAGCTCCGGGTTGGTATGGCTACACCTTC. Translation gives CASSLAPGWYGYTF. The chain uses TRBV7-8 and TRBJ1-2; D remains ambiguous. The CDR3 is 14 amino acids. Per germline, CDR1 SGHVS and CDR2 FQNEAQ. Trimming pared 0 bases from V and 5 bases from J, leaving 10 bases between.

The sample holds a few counts of this clone. The chain recombines TRBV4-3 with TRBJ2-3; tentatively, D is TRBD1 (6 bases). V lost 4 bases and J 2 bases, leaving 16 bases between the germline ends. This CDR3 contains 16 residues. Per germline, CDR1 LGHNA and CDR2 YSLEER. CDR3 protein: CASSPARTGTTDTQYF. For the CDR3, the DNA is TGCGCCAGCAGCCCCGCCCGCACAGGGACCACAGATACGCAGTATTTT.

J is TRBJ2-5 and V is TRBV5-1; possibly TRBD2 for D (6 bases). This CDR3 comprises 14 residues. Trimming shortened V by 0 bases and J by 4 bases, and 10 bases separated the two germline ends. Germline values: CDR1 SGHRS, CDR2 YFSETQ. DNA of the CDR3: TGCGCCAGCAGCTTGGGGCGGGGATCAGAGACCCAGTACTTC. This gives the protein CASSLGRGSETQYF.

The chain links TRBV4-3 to TRBJ2-5; D gene ambiguous. The germline V and J ends were trimmed by 0 bases and 3 bases, with 8 bases remaining between them. Germline V gene lookup returns CDR1 LGHNA and CDR2 YSLEER. The CDR3 is 14 residues long. In nucleotides, the CDR3 is TGCGCCAGCAGCCAAGATTTAGTCGAAGAGACCCAGTACTTC. It translates to CASSQDLVEETQYF.

In its sample, this clone was seen once. The CDR3 sequence is CASSPAGTYEQYF. DNA for the CDR3: TGTGCCAGCAGTCCCGCGGGAACCTACGAGCAGTACTTC. The genes are TRBV7-2 and TRBJ2-7, with D possibly TRBD2 on 6 matching bases. Germline CDR1 SGHTA, CDR2 FQGNSA. Trimming left V 6 bases short and J 2 bases short, with 11 bases between. CDR3 size: 13 residues.